The 2 T cell receptor beta chains in this list originate from one sample, sequenced in a study of T cells in Graves' hyperthyroidism and ophthalmopathy. Amplified TCR beta CDR3 regions came from RNA transcripts. The primer set for the first-round RT-PCR of the TCR CDR3 was HTBI. TCRdb analysed the multiplex PCR reads with MiXCR anew, one entry per CDR3 protein. The sample carries about half a million distinct CDR3 sequences, less than 25% recorded once. The sample was blood. These receptors all stem from a man aged 18 to 30 with Graves' hyperthyroidism.

The table lists this clonotype with many counts. The V and J genes are TRBV7-9 and TRBJ2-5; D gene uncertain. This CDR3 region has 13 residues. Trimming removed 2 bases at V and 5 bases at J, with 9 bases between. The germline V gene has CDR1 SEHNR and CDR2 FQNEAQ (reference sequence). In nucleotides, the CDR3 is TGTGCCAGCAGCTTATCCCTCACTGAGACCCAGTACTTC. Translated, it gives CASSLSLTETQYF.

This clonotype was observed a handful of times. The chain uses TRBV6-1 and TRBJ2-2, with D hard to call. CDR1 and CDR2 from the germline V gene are MNHNS and SASEGT. The CDR3 is made up of 16 amino acids. With 6 bases removed from V and 2 bases from J, the gap between germline ends came to 16 bases. The CDR3 sequence: CASSTLQNSNTGELFF. The CDR3 region has the DNA TGTGCCAGCAGCACCCTGCAGAACTCAAACACCGGGGAGCTGTTTTTT.